This T cell receptor (beta chain) was sequenced during a study of blood T cell repertoires in COVID-19. Across about two dozen US areas, participants ranged in age from about 18 to 100 years. As processed by the authors: From reference gene primer amplification, estimates of nucleated cell counts were derived. Only in-frame clones appear in the TCRdb table, and some are missing; sequencing was by immunoSEQ multiplex PCR. That table is the source of V, J and clone size, and D and trimming were worked out from the DNA. The sample holds about 320,000 clones, approximately 91% seen once. Germline lookup yields CDR1 DFQATT and CDR2 SNEGSKA (reference sequence). The CDR3 is made up of 11 amino acids. Trimming removed 6 bases from V and 5 bases from J, with 7 bases in between.

Sequencing was done on a sample of PBMCs or T cells enriched from blood (not recorded which). The chain uses TRBV20-1 and TRBJ1-4; D ambiguous. The source of this sequence is a man in his fifties or sixties who had recovered from COVID-19. The CDR3 DNA is TGCAGTGCCCGGAGGAATGAAAAACTGTTTTTT. This codes for CSARRNEKLFF.